One sample yielded the 8 T cell receptor beta chains listed below, sequenced in a study of cytomegalovirus exposure and HLA in healthy donors. Primers: 60 Vbeta forward and 13 Jbeta reverse. The assay was immunoSEQ multiplex PCR, and TCRdb's table has in-frame clones only and misses some. Of about 99,000 clones in the sample, 76% were seen once. Sequences were obtained from PBMCs. These receptors all stem from a woman aged 18-29 years in good health and CMV-seropositive.

This sequence joins TRBV11-2 and TRBJ2-7, with 10 bases lining up with TRBD2. V shed 1 base and J 3 bases; nucleotides not matched to a gene: 12. The length of the CDR3 is 18 residues. The germline V gene has CDR1 SGHAT and CDR2 FQNNGV. The CDR3, as DNA: TGTGCCAGCAGCTTAGTTGGGCTAGCGGGAGTCCCCAGCTACGAGCAGTACTTC. Protein sequence: CASSLVGLAGVPSYEQYF.

The chain uses TRBV19 and TRBJ2-3; D might be TRBD2 (6 bases). V lost 0 bases and J 0 bases, leaving 10 bases between the germline ends. Germline loops: CDR1 LNHDA, CDR2 SQIVND (reference sequence). This CDR3 is 16 amino acids long. In DNA form, the CDR3 reads TGTGCCAGTAGTATAGATGGGGGACTCAGCACAGATACGCAGTATTTT. Its protein product is CASSIDGGLSTDTQYF.

The table lists this clone with a few counts. The CDR3 nucleotides are TGTGCCAGCAGAGGCGGGAGGGCCTGGTACGAGCAGTACTTC. It encodes CASRGGRAWYEQYF. J is TRBJ2-7 and V is TRBV2, with 9 positions matching TRBD2. Germline V lookup: CDR1 SNHLY, CDR2 FYNNEI. The CDR3 extends over 14 amino acids. The trim removed 6 bases at V and 4 bases at J, leaving 7 bases unmatched.

This clone turned up a few times. J is TRBJ2-3 and V is TRBV27; no clear D. This CDR3 spans 13 amino acids. Germline-derived CDR1 and CDR2 are MNHEY and SMNVEV (reference sequence). The ends were cut back, 2 bases at V and 3 bases at J, with 6 bases in the middle. The chain's CDR3 is CASSLTVTDTQYF. In DNA, the CDR3 is TGTGCCAGCAGTTTAACTGTTACAGATACGCAGTATTTT.

This chain joins TRBV7-9 and TRBJ2-7; D ambiguous. This CDR3 comprises 15 residues. Germline CDR1 SEHNR, CDR2 FQNEAQ (reference sequence). The V gene lost 1 base and the J gene lost 7 bases, with 17 bases spanning the gap. The CDR3 loop reads CASSLEGIYEVEQYF. The CDR3 DNA reads as TGTGCCAGCAGCTTAGAAGGTATCTACGAGGTTGAGCAGTACTTC.

This clone was observed a few times. This rearrangement joins TRBV5-4 to TRBJ1-1; D call uncertain. Deletions cut 4 bases from V and 0 bases from J, with 19 bases between. Germline assignment: CDR1 SGHNT and CDR2 YYREEE (reference sequence). The CDR3 runs to 17 residues. This CDR3 is CASSPTLMQALNTEAFF. The CDR3, as DNA: TGTGCCAGCAGCCCTACCTTAATGCAGGCCTTGAACACTGAAGCTTTCTTT.

The chain carries TRBV6-5 and TRBJ2-7; TRBD2 agrees at 10 bases. J lost 2 bases, V lost 4 bases, and 5 bases had no gene match. CDR1 is MNHEY and CDR2 is SVGAGI in the germline V gene. The CDR3 spans 15 residues. CDR3 bases: TGTGCCAGCAGTTCCCAGAGCGGGAGGGCCTACGAGCAGTACTTC. Encoded protein: CASSSQSGRAYEQYF.

V gene TRBV19 combines with J gene TRBJ1-2, with 7 bases that match TRBD1. The ends lost 1 base at V and 1 base at J; junction bases unmatched: 3. This CDR3 is built from 15 residues. The germline gives CDR1 LNHDA, CDR2 SQIVND (reference sequence). CDR3 sequence: CASSIADRVNYGYTF. CDR3 DNA: TGTGCCAGTAGTATAGCCGACAGGGTTAACTATGGCTACACCTTC.